This entry features one T cell receptor (beta chain) sequence. What this receptor recognizes is not known. No much larger clone is present one base from it, and per-base qualities are unavailable. The data were obtained in a study of shared clonotypes between healthy human individuals (TCRdb year 2020). For context, the study as a whole: The cohort comprised two women and a few men aged 18 to 49 years. For each donor, three plates each were used for CD4 naive and CD4 memory, two plates were used for CD8 naive, and one plate was used for CD8 memory. To estimate repertoire size and how much clonotypes are shared between individuals, the study performed deep sequencing of blood TCR repertoires from 4 to 6 healthy adults. To increase sequencing depth and limit assay-specific biases, TCR repertoire library preparation and sequencing were carried out by different laboratories using diverse techniques. Each donor's leukapheresis produced roughly between roughly 0.94 and 9.5 billion PBMCs.

The donors were healthy, HIV-negative adults with no recently reported acute infections or vaccinations. Every donor was a Caucasian adult living in Nashville, Tennessee, USA. CD4+ T cells were enriched by magnetic negative selection, after which naive cells were positively selected on CD45RA and the negative fraction was taken as the memory subset. After blood collection by leukapheresis, PBMCs were isolated using Ficoll-Histopaque density gradient centrifugation and then cryopreserved in the vapor phase of liquid nitrogen. Analytical flow cytometry was used to check the purity and quantity of each magnetically sorted T cell population. From each sorted fraction, genomic DNA was isolated and quantified by UV absorbance on a Nanodrop 2000c. Using the deep immunoSEQ assay, multiplex PCR amplified TCR CDR3 regions from genomic DNA. Extracted genomic DNA from each cell subset was distributed evenly across all wells of several immunoSEQ 96-well plates, and each plate was treated as a replicate. Each replicate PCR for sorted subsets received roughly 0.2 ug genomic DNA, equal to about 30,000 T cell genomes. The purified libraries were quantified using a Qubit 3.0 fluorometer, sized with a Bioanalyzer 2100, and then quantified again using the KAPA Library Quantification kit. Every immunoSEQ 96-well plate was sequenced on a separate single-read 150-cycle Illumina NextSeq 550 flow cell. Per the authors' processing: The immunoSEQ output contained only junctional sequences without quality scores, so filtering could not match that applied to full-length reads. Sequences were annotated with PyIR, a Python wrapper for IgBLAST v1.9, using IMGT germline references to assign V/J genes and CDR3. Any read was removed if the V/J assignment was weak (E-value above 1e-6), the CDR3 was missing, or the read contained stop codons, out-of-frame junctions, or ambiguous translated residues. V3J clonotypes were defined by identical inferred V gene, J gene, and CDR3 amino acid sequence. To compute the percentage overlap between repertoires, the number of shared unique clonotypes was divided by the size of the smaller repertoire. RTK rarefaction, the Chao1 estimator, and Recon v2.1 estimates of unobserved clonotypes were used to assess repertoire richness. OLGA was used to compute generation probabilities for all TCRbeta clonotypes that the gDNA method yielded from a few donors. This immuneACCESS table, as held by TCRdb, lists in-frame sequences with V and J called but not all clones. Of the missing ones, under half trace to an unresolved V gene in checked studies; the others have no known cause. The V and J calls and clone size were taken over from that table, and D and trimming were inferred from the DNA. This sample lists 950,000 to 1,300,000 clones; around 75% were detected once. The ten largest clones add up to approximately 1.5% of the sample.

What the study reported, not specific to this receptor: The small number of donors limited the genetic and exposure-history diversity represented. Sampling was limited to blood, and TCR repertoires in tissue likely differ from TCR repertoires in blood. Larger estimated clonotype richness was generally found for naive subsets than for memory subsets. Rarefaction of sorted-subset datasets indicated incomplete sequencing despite the large sequencing depth. Based on pairwise subsampling, the degree of clonotype sharing among donors was expected to be affected by sequencing depth. When a few donors were compared, the shared fraction of clonotypes was around 5% for naive CD4, approximately 3.3% for naive CD8, roughly 2.3% for memory CD4, and less than 0.5% for memory CD8. Compared with non-shared clonotypes, the clonotypes found in all four sorted-subset donors had higher generation probabilities.

The TCR comes from a man in his late teens or twenties in good health. Specimen: memory CD4+ T cells sorted from blood. According to the study, the label for this sample's cell subset or site signals: CD45RA-negative fraction.

Here the CDR3 is given as CASSAGVGGTPSPKNIQYF. In nucleotides, the sequence is TGTGCCAGCAGCGCTGGGGTTGGGGGCACTCCGTCCCCTAAAAACATTCAGTACTTC. The V and J segments used are TRBV9 and TRBJ2-4; the D gene is perhaps TRBD1, on 6 matching bases. The germline V gene specifies SGDLS as CDR1 and YYNGEE as CDR2. Taken from cysteine to phenylalanine, the CDR3 has 19 residues. CDR3 DNA only is kept here, 57 bases in frame from base 1. The trim is 3 bases for V and 4 bases for J, with a gap of 26 bases between the germline ends.